Listed below are T cell receptor beta chains from one sample, sequenced in a study of cytomegalovirus exposure and HLA in healthy donors. Sequencing was performed with immunoSEQ multiplex PCR; in TCRdb, only in-frame clones are kept and a portion is missing. The sample records more than 120,000 clones, about 87% being singletons. The specimen sequenced was PBMCs. The receptors were sampled from a man in his late teens or twenties in good health and CMV-seropositive. Both conserved end residues are part of each CDR3. Fields, in order: CDR3 DNA, CDR3 protein, CDR3 length, D gene, J gene, V gene, clone size. The D gene is left open where the match is weak. The size entry is marked missing in some rows and otherwise reads once, few, many or a size class.

CDR3nt: TGTGCCAGCTCAGGGACAGGGGGATATCAGCCCCAGCATTTT; CDR3aa: CASSGTGGYQPQHF; len: 14; d_gene: TRBD1; j_gene: TRBJ1-5; v_gene: TRBV18; abundance: NA
CDR3nt: TGTGCCAGTACCGGACAGGGGGAAAGGGGCCTTGACAAAAACATTCAGTACTTC; CDR3aa: CASTGQGERGLDKNIQYF; len: 18; d_gene: TRBD1; j_gene: TRBJ2-4; v_gene: TRBV19; abundance: NA
CDR3nt: TGTGCCAGCAGCTTAGACTCGGGACAGGGTACTGAAGCTTTCTTT; CDR3aa: CASSLDSGQGTEAFF; len: 15; d_gene: TRBD1; j_gene: TRBJ1-1; v_gene: TRBV7-9; abundance: once
CDR3nt: TGTGCCAGCAGCCCACTACCGGGACTAGTCGCAGATACGCAGTATTTT; CDR3aa: CASSPLPGLVADTQYF; len: 16; d_gene: TRBD2; j_gene: TRBJ2-3; v_gene: TRBV9; abundance: NA
CDR3nt: TGCGCCAGCTCCCGAGTGGGGGAGGGCCTATACAATGAGCAGTTCTTC; CDR3aa: CASSRVGEGLYNEQFF; len: 16; d_gene: TRBD2; j_gene: TRBJ2-1; v_gene: TRBV5-1; abundance: NA
CDR3nt: TGTGCCAGCAGCCAAGCGGGAGTAGGCCATGAGCAGTTCTTC; CDR3aa: CASSQAGVGHEQFF; len: 14; d_gene: NA; j_gene: TRBJ2-1; v_gene: TRBV4-2; abundance: NA
CDR3nt: TGTGCCTGGACCCGGGACAGGCCTGAAAAACTGTTTTTT; CDR3aa: CAWTRDRPEKLFF; len: 13; d_gene: TRBD1; j_gene: TRBJ1-4; v_gene: TRBV30; abundance: many
CDR3nt: TGTGCCAGCAGCTTAGCGCGCAGAGGGCAGAACACTGAAGCTTTCTTT; CDR3aa: CASSLARRGQNTEAFF; len: 16; d_gene: NA; j_gene: TRBJ1-1; v_gene: TRBV7-9; abundance: NA
CDR3nt: TGTGCCAGCAGTGATCACCACAGGGGTCTGTCTGACGAGCAGTACTTC; CDR3aa: CASSDHHRGLSDEQYF; len: 16; d_gene: TRBD1; j_gene: TRBJ2-7; v_gene: TRBV25-1; abundance: NA
CDR3nt: TGCGCCAGCAGCCCACAGGTTTTAGGTTTTATAACTGAAGCTTTCTTT; CDR3aa: CASSPQVLGFITEAFF; len: 16; d_gene: NA; j_gene: TRBJ1-1; v_gene: TRBV4-1; abundance: NA
CDR3nt: TGTGCCAGCAGCTTACTAGCGGGGGCGTACAATGAGCAGTTCTTC; CDR3aa: CASSLLAGAYNEQFF; len: 15; d_gene: TRBD2; j_gene: TRBJ2-1; v_gene: TRBV7-2; abundance: few
CDR3nt: TGTGCCAGCAGGTTCGAGCTAGCGGCCGCGGGGGCCCAGTACTTC; CDR3aa: CASRFELAAAGAQYF; len: 15; d_gene: TRBD2; j_gene: TRBJ2-5; v_gene: TRBV11-2; abundance: NA
CDR3nt: TGTGCCAGCAGTTTGTGGCAGGGGAGCACAGATACGCAGTATTTT; CDR3aa: CASSLWQGSTDTQYF; len: 15; d_gene: NA; j_gene: TRBJ2-3; v_gene: TRBV27; abundance: NA
CDR3nt: TGTGCCAGCAGCACCCTCGGAGAGGCACACCAGCAGTACTTC; CDR3aa: CASSTLGEAHQQYF; len: 14; d_gene: NA; j_gene: TRBJ2-7; v_gene: TRBV21-1; abundance: NA
CDR3nt: TGTGCCAGCTCCCCCCGGGGACTAGCGGGAGGCTCTGAGCAGTTCTTC; CDR3aa: CASSPRGLAGGSEQFF; len: 16; d_gene: TRBD2; j_gene: TRBJ2-1; v_gene: TRBV7-3; abundance: NA
CDR3nt: TGTGCCTTGACTCAACACCCGGCGTCCCAACAGGGTCGGGGTTATAGCAATCAGCCCCAGCATTTT; CDR3aa: CALTQHPASQQGRGYSNQPQHF; len: 22; d_gene: NA; j_gene: TRBJ1-5; v_gene: TRBV18; abundance: NA
CDR3nt: TGTGCCAGCAGTTTACACAGGGTTGGCTCACCCCTCCACTTT; CDR3aa: CASSLHRVGSPLHF; len: 14; d_gene: NA; j_gene: TRBJ1-6; v_gene: TRBV27; abundance: NA
CDR3nt: TGTGCCAGCAGCTTAGCTCCCCGCGGGCGCCGTGGAAACACCATATATTTT; CDR3aa: CASSLAPRGRRGNTIYF; len: 17; d_gene: NA; j_gene: TRBJ1-3; v_gene: TRBV11-2; abundance: NA
CDR3nt: TGTGCCAGCAGCTTAGCTTTACAGGGTGTCTATGGCTACACCTTC; CDR3aa: CASSLALQGVYGYTF; len: 15; d_gene: NA; j_gene: TRBJ1-2; v_gene: TRBV7-9; abundance: NA
CDR3nt: TGTGCCAGCAGTTTTAGGGTGACAGGGAGAGCGTACGAGCAGTACTTC; CDR3aa: CASSFRVTGRAYEQYF; len: 16; d_gene: TRBD1; j_gene: TRBJ2-7; v_gene: TRBV28; abundance: NA
CDR3nt: TGCGCCAGCAGCCCGGCTAGGGGCGCGGGAGTGCCCACCGGGGAGCTGTTTTTT; CDR3aa: CASSPARGAGVPTGELFF; len: 18; d_gene: TRBD2; j_gene: TRBJ2-2; v_gene: TRBV4-1; abundance: NA
CDR3nt: TGTGCCAGCAAACCAAGGGGGCAGGGGACAGATACGCAGTATTTT; CDR3aa: CASKPRGQGTDTQYF; len: 15; d_gene: TRBD1; j_gene: TRBJ2-3; v_gene: TRBV25-1; abundance: NA
CDR3nt: TGCGCCAGCAGCTTGAACGGCGGGAACACAGATACGCAGTATTTT; CDR3aa: CASSLNGGNTDTQYF; len: 15; d_gene: NA; j_gene: TRBJ2-3; v_gene: TRBV5-1; abundance: NA
CDR3nt: TGCGCCAGCAGCCCGCAGGCCTATGGCTACACCTTC; CDR3aa: CASSPQAYGYTF; len: 12; d_gene: NA; j_gene: TRBJ1-2; v_gene: TRBV5-1; abundance: once
CDR3nt: TGTGCTAGTGGTTTGCCCCTAGCGGGAGGGGACGAGCAGTACTTC; CDR3aa: CASGLPLAGGDEQYF; len: 15; d_gene: TRBD2; j_gene: TRBJ2-7; v_gene: TRBV12-5; abundance: few
CDR3nt: TGTGCCAGCAGCCAAGAATCAGGGGTTCCTGAAGCTTTCTTT; CDR3aa: CASSQESGVPEAFF; len: 14; d_gene: NA; j_gene: TRBJ1-1; v_gene: TRBV6-5; abundance: NA
CDR3nt: TGTGCCAGCAGAGAACAATTAAACACCGGGGAGCTGTTTTTT; CDR3aa: CASREQLNTGELFF; len: 14; d_gene: NA; j_gene: TRBJ2-2; v_gene: TRBV6-6; abundance: NA
CDR3nt: TGTGCCAGCTCCCGTGACAGGGGGACCTATGGCTACACCTTC; CDR3aa: CASSRDRGTYGYTF; len: 14; d_gene: TRBD1; j_gene: TRBJ1-2; v_gene: TRBV18; abundance: NA
CDR3nt: TGTGCCAGCAGTGAATACAGATACAATGAGCAGTTCTTC; CDR3aa: CASSEYRYNEQFF; len: 13; d_gene: NA; j_gene: TRBJ2-1; v_gene: TRBV6-1; abundance: NA